The 7 T cell receptor beta chains in this list originate from one sample, sequenced in a study of blood T cell repertoires in COVID-19. Sequenced by immunoSEQ multiplex PCR; TCRdb stores in-frame clones only, minus some. The repertoire holds under 60,000 clones, with 80% to 90% as singletons. Sequenced: peripheral blood. These TCRs come from a human donor in a cohort sampled during active COVID-19.

The chain employs TRBV7-9 and TRBJ1-2; D is unclear. Trimming cost V 1 base and J 8 bases, with 8 bases left between them. The CDR3 has 12 amino acids. The germline CDR1 and CDR2 sequences are SEHNR and FQNEAQ (reference sequence). The CDR3 loop reads CASSLDSLGYTF. The CDR3 nucleotides are TGTGCCAGCAGCTTAGACAGCCTAGGCTACACCTTC.

This rearrangement joins TRBV6-6 to TRBJ2-3; the match to TRBD2 covers 12 bases. CDR3 length: 17 amino acids. Per the germline V gene, CDR1 is MNHNY and CDR2 is SVGAGI (reference sequence). V shed 5 bases, J shed 2 bases, and the junction held 8 bases outside the gene matches. CDR3 in DNA: TGTGCCAGCAGTCTACTAGCGGGGGGATCCACCACAGATACGCAGTATTTT. Translating it yields CASSLLAGGSTTDTQYF.

This clone occurred once. V gene TRBV2 combines with J gene TRBJ2-7; 10 bases match TRBD2. CDR1 and CDR2 from the germline V gene are SNHLY and FYNNEI. CDR3 length: 16 amino acids. The V and J ends lost 5 bases and 5 bases, in that order; junction bases with no gene match: 12. The CDR3 spells CASSSGGEYLTDEQYF. Here the CDR3 DNA reads TGTGCCAGCAGTAGCGGGGGGGAATACTTAACTGACGAGCAGTACTTC.

This clone was observed a handful of times. The gene calls are TRBV29-1 and TRBJ2-5, with 7 positions matching TRBD1. CDR1 SQVTM and CDR2 ANQGSEA come from the germline V gene. The CDR3 runs to 14 residues. Losses at the gene ends were 5 bases for V and 1 base for J; bases not matched to a gene: 7. This chain's CDR3 is CSVSPGQLQETQYF. CDR3 coding DNA: TGCAGCGTTTCACCGGGACAGCTCCAAGAGACCCAGTACTTC.

The rearrangement joins TRBV21-1 to TRBJ2-7; the D call of TRBD2 is as the table states it, not checked on the DNA. TRBV21-1 is designated a pseudogene. This CDR3 is built from 16 residues. CDR3 sequence reads: CASSKAHPCPYEEQYF. DNA for the CDR3: TGTGCCAGCAGCAAAGCGCATCCCTGTCCCTACGAGGAGCAGTACTTC.

The chain joins TRBV15 to TRBJ1-5; 8 positions match TRBD1. The J segment lost 6 bases and the V segment lost 3 bases, leaving 4 bases of the junction unmatched. The CDR3 length is 14 residues. The germline V gene has CDR1 LNHNV and CDR2 YYDKDF (reference sequence). CDR3: CATSSQGAFQPQHF. The DNA for the CDR3 is TGTGCCACCAGCAGTCAGGGGGCGTTTCAGCCCCAGCATTTT. The variable domain in full, with the rest retrieved from reference TRBV15 and TRBJ1-5, is DAMVIQNPRYQVTQFGKPVTLSCSQTLNHNVMYWYQQKSSQAPKLLFHYYDKDFNNEADTPDNFQSRRPNTSFCFLDIRSPGLGDTAMYLCATSSQGAFQPQHFGDGTRLSIL.

V and J are TRBV27 and TRBJ2-7; tentative D call: TRBD2 (7 bases). Germline CDR1 MNHEY, CDR2 SMNVEV (reference sequence). V dropped 4 bases and J dropped 3 bases, with 16 bases sitting between them. CDR3 length equals 15 residues. CDR3 protein: CASSSGGAAHYEQYF. The CDR3 DNA reads TGTGCCAGCAGTTCGGGGGGCGCGGCCCACTACGAGCAGTACTTC.